The clone carrying this T cell receptor (beta chain) showed up many times. Its target is not known. Time point specified: newly diagnosed GD, antithyroid drugs for less than 3 months. PBMCs were the source of the RNA used for TCR sequencing. The data belong to a study of regulatory T cells in long-lasting Graves disease. The CDR3 length is 12 residues. With 1 base removed from V and 3 bases from J, the gap between germline ends came to 4 bases. In germline, CDR1 is LNHNV, CDR2 YYDKDF (reference sequence). Arm-PCR of CDR3 regions with iRepertoire HTBI primers generated TCR beta libraries. TCRdb fed the multiplex PCR reads into MiXCR, producing one record per CDR3 protein. This repertoire shows 680,000 or so distinct CDR3 sequences, 15% to 20% found once; its top ten account for 15% to 20%. Study-wide results and caveats: The researchers studied only peripheral blood, not thyroid tissue. A reduction in accuracy may have resulted from the small sample size.

In addition, the sample was reused for a study of T cells in Graves' hyperthyroidism and ophthalmopathy. Turning to that study: TCR CDR3 regions were first amplified by RT-PCR with HTBI primers.

The starting material was peripheral blood mononuclear cells (PBMCs), obtained at new diagnosis, from a patient treated with antithyroid drugs. The sequence was collected from a woman in her 30s with Graves disease. This sequence joins TRBV15 and TRBJ2-7; D gene unclear. The CDR3 reads CATSRVGYEQYF. CDR3 in DNA: TGTGCCACCAGCAGAGTGGGCTACGAGCAGTACTTC.